In this sample, the clone carrying this T cell receptor beta chain turned up once. Its antigen remains unknown. Method: immunoSEQ multiplex PCR; TCRdb's copy keeps in-frame clones and lacks some. The table shows over 90,000 clones, with around 90% occurring only once. V was shortened by 5 bases and J by 9 bases, with 18 bases between the two germline ends. Germline values: CDR1 SGDLS, CDR2 YYNGEE. The CDR3 runs to 14 residues. This sample was included in a study of graft-versus-host responses after intestinal transplantation. Study overall: Transplant recipients had multivisceral, liver-intestinal, or isolated intestinal grafts.

The rearrangement links TRBV9 to TRBJ2-1, with TRBD2 as a possible D gene (6 bases). This sample comprised unstimulated CD8+ T cells sorted from spleen or lymph node cells, obtained before intestinal transplant. The clonotype was recovered from a human donor who received an intestinal transplant. CDR3 in DNA: TGTGCCAGCAGTGATGGGACTCACAGTACTGAGCAGTTCTTC. Protein sequence: CASSDGTHSTEQFF.